The 5 T cell receptor beta chains given below trace back to one sample, sequenced in a study of early T cells in non-severe SARS-CoV-2 infection. TCRdb reprocessed the 5' RACE reads via MiXCR and lists one record per CDR3 protein. The sample records some 98,000 distinct CDR3 sequences, 16% being singletons. Sequenced sample: whole blood. Receptor source: an adult who was a healthcare worker with PCR-confirmed SARS-CoV-2 infection or an uninfected control (not recorded which).

The V and J genes are TRBV4-3 and TRBJ2-1; TRBD2 matches at 8 bases. CDR1 is LGHNA, CDR2 YSLEER, per germline. Trimming removed 2 bases from V and 0 bases from J; junction bases left unmatched: 3. This CDR3 is built from 16 residues. CDR3: CASSQTREGSYNEQFF. The CDR3 nucleotides read TGCGCCAGCAGCCAAACTCGGGAGGGCTCCTACAATGAGCAGTTCTTC.

This chain connects TRBV7-2 to TRBJ2-5, with D maybe TRBD2 (6 bases). CDR3 size: 15 residues. V shed 1 base and J shed 7 bases, with 16 bases lying between them. The germline V gene encodes CDR1 SGHTA and CDR2 FQGNSA. This CDR3 reads CASSLGPDTGGTQYF. The DNA of the CDR3 is TGTGCCAGCAGCTTAGGACCAGACACCGGGGGGACCCAGTACTTC.

This clonotype was seen more than once but under ten times. The chain links TRBV2 to TRBJ2-1; maybe TRBD2 (6 bases). Trimming removed 1 base from V and 7 bases from J, with 17 bases in between. CDR3 length: 16 residues. CDR1 SNHLY and CDR2 FYNNEI come from the germline V gene. In DNA form, the CDR3 reads TGTGCCAGCAGTGAAGTGGAACTAGCAAATCGAAATGAGCAGTTCTTC. As protein: CASSEVELANRNEQFF.

The V and J genes are TRBV16 and TRBJ1-5; no reliable D call. Per the germline V gene, CDR1 is KGHSY and CDR2 is FQNENV. V shed 1 base and J shed 3 bases, with 4 bases lying between them. CDR3 size: 13 residues. The CDR3 DNA is TGTGCCAGCAGCCAATGGGCCAATCAGCCCCAGCATTTT. This translates into CASSQWANQPQHF.

This clonotype occurred many times. This chain joins TRBV11-2 and TRBJ2-7; 10 bases are a match to TRBD2. This CDR3 spans 16 amino acids. Unmatched junction bases numbered 13, after V lost 5 bases and J lost 6 bases. Germline CDR1 reads SGHAT; CDR2 reads FQNNGV. The CDR3 nucleotides are TGTGCCAGCAGCCCTCCCGGGCTAGCGGGAGCCTCCGAGCAGTACTTC. Amino acid sequence: CASSPPGLAGASEQYF.